This TCR beta chain was documented in a study of cytomegalovirus exposure and HLA in healthy donors. Study-level points and caveats: Researchers reported from a later analysis that most CMV-associated TCR beta chains appeared HLA-restricted. With later analysis, a missense DCLRE1C variant became linked to TCR beta V- and J-gene trimming. Presence/absence results assume similar sequencing depth per donor, which may not hold. Specific recognition of CMV antigens was confirmed in vitro for a few chains (all CMV-associated).

The germline CDR1 and CDR2 sequences are MNHEY and SMNVEV (reference sequence). This CDR3 has 16 residues. After removal of 5 bases from V and 3 bases from J, the junction contained 12 bases not matched to a gene. With regard to this clone: Its target is not known.

The PCR ran on 60 Vbeta and 13 Jbeta primers. TCRdb's copy holds only in-frame clones and misses some; the assay was immunoSEQ multiplex PCR. The sample has approximately 110,000 clones, roughly 68% seen once; the top ten hold approximately 3.9%. Sequencing was done on a sample of PBMCs. This chain connects TRBV27 to TRBJ2-7; 8 bases line up with TRBD1. This clonotype was obtained from a woman aged 50 to 65 in good health and CMV-seropositive. CDR3 nucleotides: TGTGCCAGCAGTGGTGGGACAGGCGACAACCGCTACGAGCAGTACTTC. Amino acid sequence: CASSGGTGDNRYEQYF.